The clone carrying this T cell receptor beta chain has a handful of counts. V gave up 7 bases and J gave up 8 bases; unmatched junction bases: 8. The CDR3 contains 14 residues. Germline-derived CDR1 and CDR2 are MNHNS and SASEGT. These data come from a study of metastatic and nonmetastatic thyroid tumors. Study summary: Patients with malignant and benign thyroid disease provided blood and tumor or nodule tissue, whose repertoires were compared.

TCRdb re-clonotyped the PCR reads via MiXCR. The data show 40,000 to 55,000 clones, 17% seen once. No treatment had been given to any patient before thyroid surgery. The receptor's source is a female donor with papillary thyroid cancer or a benign thyroid nodule (not recorded which). Some clones in this sample may be carry-over from other donors' samples. The genes are TRBV6-1 and TRBJ1-6; 7 bases agree with TRBD1. Sequenced input: blood. The chain's CDR3 is CASNLDRTYSPLHF. CDR3 nucleotide sequence: TGTGCCAGCAACTTGGACAGGACTTATTCACCCCTCCACTTT.